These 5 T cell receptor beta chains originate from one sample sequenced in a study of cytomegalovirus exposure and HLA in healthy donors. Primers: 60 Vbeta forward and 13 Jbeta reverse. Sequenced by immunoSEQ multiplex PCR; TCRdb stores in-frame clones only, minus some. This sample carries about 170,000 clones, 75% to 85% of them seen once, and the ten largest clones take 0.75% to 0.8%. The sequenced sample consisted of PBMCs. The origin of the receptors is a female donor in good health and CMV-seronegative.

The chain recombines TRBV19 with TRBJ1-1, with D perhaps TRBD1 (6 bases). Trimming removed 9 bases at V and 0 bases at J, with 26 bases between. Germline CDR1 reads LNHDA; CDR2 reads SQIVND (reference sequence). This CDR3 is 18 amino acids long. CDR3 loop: CASAHRPGQLMMNTEAFF. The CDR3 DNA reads TGTGCCAGCGCACACAGGCCGGGACAATTAATGATGAACACTGAAGCTTTCTTT.

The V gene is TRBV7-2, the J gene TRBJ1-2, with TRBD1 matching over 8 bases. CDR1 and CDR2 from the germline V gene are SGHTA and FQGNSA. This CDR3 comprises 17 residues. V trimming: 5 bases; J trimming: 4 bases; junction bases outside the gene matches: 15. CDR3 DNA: TGTGCCAGCAGCCGCGGACAGGGTGAGGGGATTAGCTATGGCTACACCTTC. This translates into CASSRGQGEGISYGYTF.

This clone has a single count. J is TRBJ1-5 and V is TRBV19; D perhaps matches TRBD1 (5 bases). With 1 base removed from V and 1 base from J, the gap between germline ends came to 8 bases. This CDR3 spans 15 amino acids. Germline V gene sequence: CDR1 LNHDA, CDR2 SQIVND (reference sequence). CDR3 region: CASSIAGGSNQPQHF. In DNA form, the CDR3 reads TGTGCCAGTAGTATAGCCGGGGGAAGCAATCAGCCCCAGCATTTT.

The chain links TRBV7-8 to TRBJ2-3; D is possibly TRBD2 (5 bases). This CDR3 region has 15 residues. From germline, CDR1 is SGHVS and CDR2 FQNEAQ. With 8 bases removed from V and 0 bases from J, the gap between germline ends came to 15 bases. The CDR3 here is CASSQAELSTDTQYF. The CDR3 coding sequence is TGTGCCAGCTCCCAAGCGGAACTTAGCACAGATACGCAGTATTTT.

CDR3 nucleotide sequence: TGTGCCAGCAGTGGGGAGGGACTAGGAGAGAACGAGCAGTACTTC. The encoded protein is CASSGEGLGENEQYF. The J gene is TRBJ2-7, the V gene TRBV28, with 8 bases aligning to TRBD2. The V gene's germline CDR1 is MDHEN and CDR2 SYDVKM. The V gene end was trimmed by 5 bases and the J gene end by 5 bases; junction bases not matched to a gene: 11. This CDR3 comprises 15 residues.